These 20 T cell receptor beta chains were sequenced from one sample in a study of cytomegalovirus exposure and HLA in healthy donors. The repertoire was sequenced with immunoSEQ multiplex PCR; TCRdb's copy has only in-frame clones and lacks some. Altogether about 200,000 clones are present, roughly 87% being singletons, with the ten largest covering approximately 2%. Sequences were obtained from PBMCs. These receptors originate from a woman between 18 and 29 years old in good health and CMV-seropositive.

V gene TRBV27 combines with J gene TRBJ1-2, with D possibly matching TRBD1 (5 bases). Germline values: CDR1 MNHEY, CDR2 SMNVEV (reference sequence). This CDR3 has 14 residues. V lost 5 bases and J lost 3, with 13 bases in between. The CDR3 region is CASSTRAWDYGYTF. The CDR3 coding sequence is TGTGCCAGCAGTACCAGGGCTTGGGACTATGGCTACACCTTC.

In this sample, this clone turned up once. The chain couples TRBV15 to TRBJ2-1, with 14 nucleotides matching TRBD2. The CDR3 covers 18 residues. In germline, CDR1 is LNHNV, CDR2 YYDKDF (reference sequence). V shed 2 bases, J shed 4 bases, and the junction held 7 bases outside the gene matches. Here the CDR3 reads CATSRRGTSGSAYNEQFF. The CDR3 coding sequence is TGTGCCACCAGCAGAAGGGGGACTAGCGGGAGCGCATACAATGAGCAGTTCTTC.

The CDR3 DNA is TGTGCCAGTAGTTCGGGACTAGCGTACGAGCAGTACTTC. This encodes CASSSGLAYEQYF. This chain connects TRBV19 to TRBJ2-7, with 10 bases fitting TRBD2. The CDR3 spans 13 residues. V lost 5 bases, J lost 4 bases, and 2 bases stayed unmatched. Germline V gives CDR1 LNHDA, CDR2 SQIVND (reference sequence).

This chain uses TRBV5-1 with TRBJ2-7; D may be TRBD2 (5 bases). The germline V gene encodes CDR1 SGHRS and CDR2 YFSETQ. V gave up 0 bases and J gave up 0 bases, with 7 bases separating them. The CDR3 totals 14 residues. This CDR3 is CASSLGGSSYEQYF. The CDR3 DNA is TGCGCCAGCAGCTTGGGAGGGAGCTCCTACGAGCAGTACTTC.

CDR3 loop: CASSLSMAGSEAFF. Here the CDR3 DNA reads TGTGCCAGCAGTTTATCCATGGCGGGATCCGAAGCTTTCTTT. The V and J genes are TRBV27 and TRBJ1-1; D unresolved. Trimming shortened V by 0 bases and J by 8 bases, and 13 bases separated the two germline ends. Germline CDR1 MNHEY, CDR2 SMNVEV (reference sequence). The CDR3 totals 14 residues.

CDR3 nucleotides: TGCGCCAGCAGCTTGAGAGTCCTCCGGGACTGGAACTATGGCTACACCTTC. Translated: CASSLRVLRDWNYGYTF. The J gene is TRBJ1-2, the V gene TRBV5-1; D may be TRBD1 (5 bases). This CDR3 comprises 17 residues. In germline, CDR1 is SGHRS, CDR2 YFSETQ. The V end lost 1 base, the J end lost 2 bases, and 18 bases lay between the germline ends.

V is TRBV19 and J is TRBJ1-1, with 8 bases fitting TRBD1. V shed 5 bases and J 6 bases; nucleotides not matched to a gene: 11. Germline CDR1 reads LNHDA; CDR2 reads SQIVND (reference sequence). The CDR3 is 15 residues long. The CDR3 here is CASSPGQGVIPEAFF. The CDR3 nucleotides are TGTGCCAGTAGTCCCGGACAGGGAGTAATTCCTGAAGCTTTCTTT. Combining the CDR3 with reference TRBV19 and TRBJ1-1 gives the whole variable domain DGGITQSPKYLFRKEGQNVTLSCEQNLNHDAMYWYRQDPGQGLRLIYYSQIVNDFQKGDIAEGYSVSREKKESFPLTVTSAQKNPTAFYLCASSPGQGVIPEAFFGQGTRLTVV.

The chain has TRBV4-1 and TRBJ1-2; the match to TRBD1 covers 7 bases. The junction had 5 bases not matched to a gene; V was cut back by 3 bases and J by 1 base. The CDR3 spans 15 residues. CDR1 MGHRA and CDR2 YSYEKL come from the germline V gene. The CDR3 reads CASSHQGVLNYGYTF. The CDR3 region has the DNA TGCGCCAGCAGCCACCAGGGGGTTCTTAACTATGGCTACACCTTC.

J is TRBJ2-4 and V is TRBV5-1; 13 bases align to TRBD2. The CDR3 spans 18 residues. V trimming: 4 bases; J trimming: 0 bases; junction bases outside the gene matches: 7. Germline values: CDR1 SGHRS, CDR2 YFSETQ. The CDR3 spells CASSHGLAGEVAKNIQYF. CDR3 coding DNA: TGCGCCAGCAGCCACGGACTAGCGGGAGAGGTAGCCAAAAACATTCAGTACTTC.

The count of this clone is one. V gene TRBV7-9 combines with J gene TRBJ2-5, with D maybe TRBD2 (6 bases). The CDR3 is 14 amino acids. V was trimmed by 3 bases and J by 1 base, leaving 9 bases between them. Germline V gene sequence: CDR1 SEHNR, CDR2 FQNEAQ (reference sequence). The CDR3 coding sequence is TGTGCCAGCAGCTTGGAGGGGATCCAAGAGACCCAGTACTTC. This gives the protein CASSLEGIQETQYF.

This chain links TRBV9 with TRBJ2-7; TRBD1 matches 7 bases. This CDR3 contains 15 residues. Germline V gene lookup returns CDR1 SGDLS and CDR2 YYNGEE. The V segment lost 2 bases and the J segment 3 bases; nucleotides outside the gene matches: 8. CDR3 region: CASSVGTATIYEQYF. The DNA of the CDR3 is TGTGCCAGCAGCGTCGGGACAGCAACCATCTACGAGCAGTACTTC.

J is TRBJ1-2 and V is TRBV28; 10 bases are a match to TRBD1. CDR3 size: 15 residues. Germline loops: CDR1 MDHEN, CDR2 SYDVKM. V lost 3 bases, J lost 1 base, and 2 bases stayed unmatched. CDR3 nucleotide sequence: TGTGCCAGCAGTTTGACAGGGGGCGGTAACTATGGCTACACCTTC. Amino acid sequence: CASSLTGGGNYGYTF.

The V call is TRBV27, the J call TRBJ2-7, with a possible D match to TRBD1 (6 bases). Between the trimmed V and J ends, which lost 5 bases and 3 bases, there was a span of 17 bases. Germline loops: CDR1 MNHEY, CDR2 SMNVEV (reference sequence). The CDR3 runs to 15 residues. This chain's CDR3 is CASSPLDRGLYEQYF. The CDR3 coding sequence is TGTGCCAGCAGTCCCCTGGACAGAGGTCTCTACGAGCAGTACTTC.

The chain couples TRBV7-9 to TRBJ1-1; unclear D gene. Trimming stripped 7 bases from V and 6 bases from J, with 9 bases between. The length of the CDR3 is 11 residues. CDR1 is SEHNR, CDR2 FQNEAQ, per germline (reference sequence). Written as DNA, the CDR3 is TGTGCCAGCACCCCCTTCCCTGAAGCTTTCTTT. Amino acids: CASTPFPEAFF.

A few counts support this clone. The chain recombines TRBV6-5 with TRBJ1-2; tentative D call: TRBD1 (6 bases). This CDR3 contains 12 residues. Germline values: CDR1 MNHEY, CDR2 SVGAGI. V lost 8 bases to trimming and J lost 4 bases, with 11 bases between them. CDR3 amino acids: CASGGGPYGYTF. CDR3 nucleotide sequence: TGTGCCAGCGGGGGGGGCCCCTATGGCTACACCTTC.

CDR3 DNA: TGTGCCTGGAAGACTAGCGGGAGGATGAATACGCAGTATTTT. This translates into CAWKTSGRMNTQYF. V is TRBV30 and J is TRBJ2-3; 13 bases map to TRBD2. Germline V gene sequence: CDR1 GTSNPN, CDR2 SVGIG (reference sequence). V lost 4 bases and J lost 7; bases outside the gene matches: 5. CDR3 length: 14 residues. The full variable domain, with the rest looked up from reference TRBV30 and TRBJ2-3, is SQTIHQWPATLVQPVGSPLSLECTVEGTSNPNLYWYRQAAGRGLQLLFYSVGIGQISSEVPQNLSASRPQDRQFILSSKKLLLSDSGFYLCAWKTSGRMNTQYFGPGTRLTVL.

CDR3 coding DNA: TGTGCCAGCAGTTTATTTTTCGGGAGGGGCACAGATACGCAGTATTTT. Translation: CASSLFFGRGTDTQYF. This chain links TRBV27 with TRBJ2-3; 8 nucleotides agree with TRBD2. Trimming at V came to 1 base and at J to 1 base, leaving 4 bases not matched to a gene. The CDR3 spans 16 residues. Germline lookup yields CDR1 MNHEY and CDR2 SMNVEV (reference sequence).

The CDR3 spells CAFRQGYEQYF. CDR3 in DNA: TGTGCCTTCCGACAGGGCTACGAGCAGTACTTC. V is TRBV30 and J is TRBJ2-7; 7 nucleotides agree with TRBD1. V trimming: 7 bases; J trimming: 3 bases; junction bases outside the gene matches: 3. The CDR3 is 11 residues long. Germline CDR1 GTSNPN, CDR2 SVGIG (reference sequence).

The chain's CDR3 is CASTPTGDTQYF. The CDR3 DNA follows: TGTGCCAGCACCCCAACAGGAGATACGCAGTATTTT. The chain uses TRBV28 and TRBJ2-3; TRBD1 might be the D (5 bases). V dropped 7 bases and J dropped 5 bases, with 10 bases sitting between them. The CDR3 loop spans 12 amino acids. Germline assignment: CDR1 MDHEN and CDR2 SYDVKM.

The genes are TRBV15 and TRBJ2-1; 7 bases align to TRBD2. Losses at the gene ends were 1 base for V and 4 bases for J; bases not matched to a gene: 7. The CDR3 extends over 16 amino acids. Germline V gene lookup returns CDR1 LNHNV and CDR2 YYDKDF (reference sequence). The CDR3 DNA sequence: TGTGCCACCAGCAGAGCTCCCGGGACTATTTACAATGAGCAGTTCTTC. Amino acids: CATSRAPGTIYNEQFF.